Presented here are 27 T cell receptor beta chains from one specimen sequenced in a study of regulatory T cells in long-lasting Graves disease. Through Arm-PCR of CDR3 regions and iRepertoire HTBI primers, TCR beta libraries were built. TCRdb itself ran the multiplex PCR reads through MiXCR, one entry per CDR3 protein. The profile shows fewer than 550,000 distinct CDR3 sequences, 20% to 25% of them singletons. Described time point: persistent/refractory GD, antithyroid drugs over 5 years with positive TRAb. From PBMCs, RNA was extracted and then used to make the TCR library. The sample here was peripheral blood mononuclear cells (PBMCs), taken when the disease was refractory, from a patient treated with antithyroid drugs. Receptors originate from a female donor with Graves disease.

As to this clonotype: The junction and the germline gene differ at one end; a read error may be behind it. This chain connects TRBV25-1 to TRBJ2-2, with D possibly matching TRBD1 (6 bases). The V gene's germline CDR1 is MGHDK and CDR2 SYGVNS. The CDR3 spans 15 residues. The CDR3 region is CASSDPTGRTGELLF. For the CDR3, the DNA is TGTGCCAGCAGTGATCCTACAGGGCGCACCGGGGAGCTGCTTTTT.

This clonotype was observed many times. V gene TRBV20-1 combines with J gene TRBJ1-2, with 8 positions matching TRBD1. V trimming: 6 bases; J trimming: 2 bases; junction bases outside the gene matches: 2. The CDR3 loop spans 12 amino acids. Germline V gene sequence: CDR1 DFQATT, CDR2 SNEGSKA (reference sequence). The CDR3 region is CSAGQGNYGYTF. Written as DNA, the CDR3 is TGCAGTGCCGGACAGGGAAACTATGGCTACACCTTC.

The rearrangement links TRBV5-1 to TRBJ2-7; a possible D gene is TRBD2 (6 bases). Per the germline V gene, CDR1 is SGHRS and CDR2 is YFSETQ. The CDR3 is made up of 14 amino acids. Trimming pared 1 base from V and 4 bases from J, leaving 12 bases between. The CDR3 region has the DNA TGCGCCAGCAGCTTGTCCGGGAGTTGGTACGAGCAGTACTTC. Translated: CASSLSGSWYEQYF.

This clonotype was seen only a few times. The gene calls are TRBV7-9 and TRBJ2-5; D is unclear. Deletions cut 3 bases from V and 5 bases from J, with 10 bases between. CDR1 and CDR2 from the germline V gene are SEHNR and FQNEAQ (reference sequence). The CDR3 covers 13 residues. The DNA of the CDR3 is TGTGCCAGCAGCTTCCAGGAAAGGGAGACCCAGTACTTC. Its protein product is CASSFQERETQYF.

This clonotype occurred many times. The rearrangement links TRBV28 to TRBJ2-7, with D possibly matching TRBD1 (5 bases). V shed 4 bases and J shed 0 bases, with 10 bases lying between them. This CDR3 has 14 residues. CDR1 is MDHEN, CDR2 SYDVKM, per germline. CDR3 amino acids: CASSSQGSSYEQYF. The CDR3 DNA reads TGTGCCAGCAGTTCCCAGGGAAGCTCCTACGAGCAGTACTTC.

This clonotype has at least ten counts. The chain links TRBV11-2 to TRBJ2-7; TRBD1 aligns across 9 bases. J was trimmed by 0 bases and V by 3 bases; bases with no gene match: 6. The CDR3 extends over 16 amino acids. In germline, CDR1 is SGHAT, CDR2 FQNNGV. CDR3: CASSLNRGLGSYEQYF. CDR3 DNA: TGTGCCAGCAGCTTGAACAGGGGGCTGGGCTCCTACGAGCAGTACTTC. The whole variable domain, filled in from reference TRBV11-2 and TRBJ2-7, reads EAGVAQSPRYKIIEKRQSVAFWCNPISGHATLYWYQQILGQGPKLLIQFQNNGVVDDSQLPKDRFSAERLKGVDSTLKIQPAKLEDSAVYLCASSLNRGLGSYEQYFGPGTRLTVT.

The chain recombines TRBV12-3 or TRBV12-4 with TRBJ1-5; 10 bases line up with TRBD1. The CDR3 covers 15 residues. V gave up 7 bases and J gave up 7 bases; unmatched junction bases: 10. For the CDR3, the DNA is TGTGCCAGCACCCTCGGAGGGACAGGGGTGCAGCCCCAGCATTTT. Translation: CASTLGGTGVQPQHF.

This clonotype was picked up many times. This chain connects TRBV11-2 to TRBJ2-5; D is ambiguous. In germline, CDR1 is SGHAT, CDR2 FQNNGV. V lost 4 bases, J lost 4 bases, and 7 bases lay in between. The CDR3 is 12 amino acids. The DNA of the CDR3 is TGTGCCAGCAGCTACCTAGGAGAGACCCAGTACTTC. Translating gives CASSYLGETQYF.

Many counts were recorded for this clonotype. The rearrangement links TRBV28 to TRBJ1-1; no clear D gene. CDR3 size: 13 residues. Trimming stripped 5 bases from V and 1 base from J, with 8 bases between. Germline V gene data show CDR1 as MDHEN and CDR2 as SYDVKM. In DNA, the CDR3 is TGTGCCAGCAGTCCCTCGACGAACACTGAAGCTTTCTTT. Its translation is CASSPSTNTEAFF.

This clonotype was counted only a few times. V usage is TRBV15 and J usage is TRBJ1-6; unclear D gene. This CDR3 has 13 residues. Germline-derived CDR1 and CDR2 are LNHNV and YYDKDF (reference sequence). V was cut by 0 bases and J by 10 bases, with 7 bases left in between. Written as DNA, the CDR3 is TGTGCCACCAGCAGAGATCTGGGATCACCCCTCCACTTT. Amino acids: CATSRDLGSPLHF.

This clonotype was detected ten times or more. The rearrangement joins TRBV28 to TRBJ1-2, with 11 bases matching TRBD1. The V and J ends lost 1 base and 2 bases, in that order; junction bases with no gene match: 3. This CDR3 is 16 amino acids long. Germline CDR1 MDHEN, CDR2 SYDVKM. The DNA for the CDR3 is TGTGCCAGCAGTTTATCCTGGGACAGGGGGAACTATGGCTACACCTTC. This translates into CASSLSWDRGNYGYTF.

This clonotype came up a few times. The J gene is TRBJ1-2, the V gene TRBV30; weak D call: TRBD1 (5 bases). The V and J ends lost 4 bases and 6 bases respectively, with 18 bases between them. This CDR3 has 14 amino acids. Germline CDR1 is GTSNPN and CDR2 is SVGIG (reference sequence). The chain's CDR3 is CAWNVGEAFNGYTF. In DNA form, the CDR3 reads TGTGCCTGGAACGTGGGGGAGGCCTTTAATGGCTACACCTTC.

The J gene is TRBJ1-5, the V gene TRBV19; D is undetermined. V was pared by 7 bases and J by 2 bases, with 15 bases between. The CDR3 is 15 residues long. Germline V gene sequence: CDR1 LNHDA, CDR2 SQIVND (reference sequence). CDR3 sequence: CASTPTVSGNQPQHF. The CDR3, as DNA: TGTGCCAGTACCCCGACTGTAAGTGGCAATCAGCCCCAGCATTTT.

The gene calls are TRBV9 and TRBJ1-1; perhaps TRBD1 as D (6 bases). The V gene's germline CDR1 is SGDLS and CDR2 YYNGEE. V shed 3 bases and J shed 2 bases, with 11 bases lying between them. The CDR3 runs to 14 residues. Here the CDR3 DNA reads TGTGCCAGCAGCGCGACAGGCGGAAACACTGAAGCTTTCTTT. It is translated as CASSATGGNTEAFF.

The rearrangement uses TRBV12-5 and TRBJ2-5, with 7 bases aligning to TRBD2. The V segment lost 0 bases and the J segment 4 bases; nucleotides outside the gene matches: 11. This CDR3 has 17 amino acids. Germline CDR1 reads LGHNT; CDR2 reads FRNRAP. CDR3 region: CASGLVLSTSVRETQYF. The CDR3 DNA reads TGTGCTAGTGGTTTGGTACTCTCAACTAGCGTGAGAGAGACCCAGTACTTC.

The rearrangement joins TRBV24-1 to TRBJ2-5; D is unresolved. Trimming took 3 bases from V and 5 from J, leaving 12 bases between them. This CDR3 has 14 residues. The V gene's germline CDR1 is KGHDR and CDR2 SFDVKD. The chain's CDR3 is CATSDHGLGETQYF. CDR3 sequence (DNA): TGTGCCACCAGTGATCATGGGCTGGGGGAGACCCAGTACTTC.

This clonotype has just one count. CDR3 nucleotides: TGTGCCAGCAGCCAGGCCCTAGGACCCGGCGGCTCCTACGAGCAGTACTTC. Its protein product is CASSQALGPGGSYEQYF. V usage is TRBV3-1 and J usage is TRBJ2-7; no clear D gene. The CDR3 sequence is 17 residues long. Germline lookup yields CDR1 LGHDT and CDR2 YNNKEL (reference sequence). V lost 3 bases to trimming and J lost 0 bases, with 18 bases between them.

The sample holds many counts of this clonotype. The chain employs TRBV20-1 and TRBJ2-7, with TRBD2 matching 10 bases. The junction had 10 bases not matched to a gene; V was cut back by 1 base and J by 10 bases. The CDR3 has 14 residues. The germline gives CDR1 DFQATT, CDR2 SNEGSKA (reference sequence). The CDR3 reads CSARAEASGSGQYF. CDR3 in DNA: TGCAGTGCTAGAGCGGAGGCTAGCGGGAGCGGTCAGTACTTC.

This clonotype has ten or more counts. The chain uses TRBV6-1 and TRBJ1-4, with 9 nucleotides matching TRBD1. Germline-derived CDR1 and CDR2 are MNHNS and SASEGT. The CDR3 is 15 amino acids. With V trimmed by 5 bases and J by 8 bases, 9 bases remained unmatched. The CDR3 DNA is TGTGCCAGCAGTACAGGACAGGGGAACGGCGAAAAACTGTTTTTT. The encoded protein is CASSTGQGNGEKLFF.

Of note for this clonotype: A read error is possible here, since a much larger clone lies one base away. The J gene is TRBJ1-2, the V gene TRBV7-3; D is possibly TRBD1 (5 bases). Trimming took 2 bases from V and 1 from J, leaving 11 bases between them. Germline CDR1 is SGHTA and CDR2 is FQGTGA. The CDR3 spans 15 residues. This CDR3 is CASSLVSGVNYGYTF. As DNA, the CDR3 is TGTGCCAGCAGCTTAGTCTCGGGGGTTAACTATGGCTACACCTTC.

The CDR3 nucleotides are TGCGCCAGCAGCTTGGCCCCACTAGTTCCCTCCGGGACACCTCAAGAGACCCAGTACTTC. Protein product: CASSLAPLVPSGTPQETQYF. The rearrangement uses TRBV5-1 and TRBJ2-5; a weak D match, TRBD1 (6 bases). Germline CDR1 is SGHRS and CDR2 is YFSETQ. CDR3 length: 20 amino acids. Trimming pared 0 bases from V and 2 bases from J, leaving 26 bases between.

This clonotype was found many times. The chain uses TRBV6-9 and TRBJ2-7; no definite D call. From germline, CDR1 is MNHGY and CDR2 SVAAGI. CDR3 length: 13 amino acids. V gave up 2 bases and J gave up 2 bases, with 7 bases separating them. CDR3 amino acids: CASSYNTPYEQYF. CDR3 nucleotide sequence: TGTGCCAGCAGTTATAACACCCCCTACGAGCAGTACTTC.

This clonotype was detected only a few times. The J gene is TRBJ1-5, the V gene TRBV27; D is unclear. The CDR3 runs to 10 residues. V lost 5 bases, J lost 7 bases, and 3 bases lay in between. CDR1 MNHEY and CDR2 SMNVEV come from the germline V gene (reference sequence). For the CDR3, the DNA is TGTGCCAGCAGTCACCAGCCCCAGCATTTT. It encodes CASSHQPQHF.

This clonotype appeared many times. The genes are TRBV28 and TRBJ2-2, with 8 bases lining up with TRBD1. CDR3 length: 14 amino acids. Losses at the gene ends were 7 bases for V and 6 bases for J; bases not matched to a gene: 7. Germline V lookup: CDR1 MDHEN, CDR2 SYDVKM. The CDR3 DNA is TGTGCCAGCAAAAGTCAGGGGGCGGCCGGGGAGCTGTTTTTT. The encoded protein is CASKSQGAAGELFF.

The rearrangement links TRBV29-1 to TRBJ1-5; D is unclear. Per the germline V gene, CDR1 is SQVTM and CDR2 is ANQGSEA. Trimming cost V 4 bases and J 0 bases, with 10 bases left between them. This CDR3 comprises 14 residues. In nucleotides, the CDR3 is TGCAGCGTTGTGGCAGCAGATAGCAATCAGCCCCAGCATTTT. Protein sequence: CSVVAADSNQPQHF.

The rearrangement joins TRBV19 to TRBJ1-5; D perhaps matches TRBD1 (6 bases). This CDR3 is built from 17 residues. Germline V CDR1 and CDR2: LNHDA, SQIVND (reference sequence). Trimming took off 3 bases at V and 0 bases at J, with 15 bases between the two ends. The CDR3 protein is CASSISGHLYSNQPQHF. The CDR3 coding sequence is TGTGCCAGTAGTATCTCGGGACACCTTTATAGCAATCAGCCCCAGCATTTT.

This clonotype has ten or more counts. The CDR3: CATPGRGGGNQPQHF. In nucleotides, the CDR3 is TGTGCCACCCCCGGGAGGGGTGGAGGCAATCAGCCCCAGCATTTT. The J gene is TRBJ1-5, the V gene TRBV24-1; D possibly corresponds to TRBD1 (5 bases). The CDR3 length is 15 residues. Germline-derived CDR1 and CDR2 are KGHDR and SFDVKD. The V end lost 9 bases, the J end lost 2 bases, and 16 bases lay between the germline ends.